This T cell receptor (beta chain) was captured in a study of shared clonotypes between healthy human individuals. Whole-study results and caveats: Naive CD4 clonotypes overlapped across a handful of donors at approximately 4.5%. Naive subsets usually exceeded memory subsets in estimated richness. Measured sharing among donors was expected to vary with sequencing depth.

CDR3 length: 14 residues. Trimming cost V 6 bases and J 2 bases; bases outside gene matches: 6. Germline CDR1 reads MDHEN; CDR2 reads SYDVKM. In the naive CD8 group, cells lacked CD45RO and were positively selected for CCR7, so terminally differentiated effector memory CD45RA+ cells were left out. Every donor, a Caucasian adult, lived in Nashville, Tennessee. TCRdb's table, derived via immunoSEQ multiplex PCR, lists solely in-frame clones and lacks some. This sample has about 580,000 clones, with roughly 98% found just once. As concerns this clone: Its antigen remains unidentified.

This clonotype was sampled from a man aged 25 to 40 in good health. The chain employs TRBV28 and TRBJ2-7, with 8 positions matching TRBD1. Sequencing was done on a sample of naive CD8+ T cells sorted from blood. The CDR3: CASRAGTGPYEQYF. The CDR3 DNA reads TGTGCCAGCAGAGCCGGGACAGGTCCCTACGAGCAGTACTTC.